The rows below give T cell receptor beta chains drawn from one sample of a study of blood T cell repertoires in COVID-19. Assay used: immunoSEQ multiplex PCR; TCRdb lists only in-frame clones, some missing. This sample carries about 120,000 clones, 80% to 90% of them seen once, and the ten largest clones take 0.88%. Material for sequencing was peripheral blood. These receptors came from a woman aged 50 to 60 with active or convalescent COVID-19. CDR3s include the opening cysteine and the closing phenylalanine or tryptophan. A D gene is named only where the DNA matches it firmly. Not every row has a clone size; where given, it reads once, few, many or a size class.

CASSTGNYGYTF,TGCGCCAGCAGCACAGGGAACTATGGCTACACCTTC,few,12,TRBJ1-2,NA,TRBV4-1
CASSFFQGPKSYEQYF,TGTGCCAGCAGTTTTTTTCAGGGGCCCAAATCCTACGAGCAGTACTTC,NA,16,TRBJ2-7,NA,TRBV27
CASSLKMTGTEAFF,TGTGCCAGCAGCTTAAAAATGACAGGAACTGAAGCTTTCTTT,NA,14,TRBJ1-1,NA,TRBV14
CASSYESSYEQYF,TGTGCCAGCAGCTATGAGAGCTCCTACGAGCAGTACTTC,NA,13,TRBJ2-7,NA,TRBV7-9
CASSPQGEAGTEAFF,TGTGCCAGCAGCCCACAGGGGGAGGCGGGCACTGAAGCTTTCTTT,NA,15,TRBJ1-1,TRBD1,TRBV7-9
CASSVEAVRGNEQFF,TGTGCCAGCAGCGTAGAGGCGGTCCGGGGCAATGAGCAGTTCTTC,NA,15,TRBJ2-1,NA,TRBV9
CASSHPGTGNYEQYF,TGTGCCAGCAGTCACCCCGGGACAGGGAACTACGAGCAGTACTTC,NA,15,TRBJ2-7,TRBD1,TRBV4-2
CASSSGRGRETDTQYF,TGTGCCAGCAGCTCCGGGCGCGGGAGAGAAACAGATACGCAGTATTTT,NA,16,TRBJ2-3,TRBD2,TRBV9
CASSRARGQETQYF,TGTGCCAGCAGCAGGGCAAGGGGGCAAGAGACCCAGTACTTC,NA,14,TRBJ2-5,NA,TRBV7-9
CASSVPRLFGLAGVNEQFF,TGTGCCAGCAGCGTACCCCGCCTTTTCGGACTAGCGGGAGTGAATGAGCAGTTCTTC,NA,19,TRBJ2-1,TRBD2,TRBV9
CASSPWDRDLDEQYF,TGTGCCAGCAGTCCATGGGACAGGGACTTGGACGAGCAGTACTTC,NA,15,TRBJ2-7,TRBD1,TRBV28
CASSFGWERTGELFF,TGTGCCAGCAGCTTTGGGTGGGAGCGCACCGGGGAGCTGTTTTTT,NA,15,TRBJ2-2,NA,TRBV11-1
CASSWGTGIANYGYTF,TGTGCCAGCAGCTGGGGGACAGGGATAGCTAACTATGGCTACACCTTC,NA,16,TRBJ1-2,TRBD1,TRBV5-6
CACLHRSAYTEAFF,TGTGCCTGCCTCCACAGAAGTGCATACACTGAAGCTTTCTTT,NA,14,TRBJ1-1,NA,TRBV6-5
CASSLTSGGSGEQFF,TGTGCCAGCAGCCTGACTAGCGGGGGGTCCGGTGAGCAGTTCTTC,once,15,TRBJ2-1,TRBD2,TRBV7-2
CASSGLAGVRTDTQYF,TGCGCCAGCAGCGGACTAGCGGGAGTGCGCACAGATACGCAGTATTTT,once,16,TRBJ2-3,TRBD2,TRBV5-1
CASSVTVGAYEQYF,TGTGCCAGCAGCGTCACCGTCGGGGCCTACGAGCAGTACTTC,NA,14,TRBJ2-7,NA,TRBV6-2/TRBV6-3
CASRVMGDQSNTDTQYF,TGTGCCAGCAGGGTTATGGGAGACCAATCGAACACAGATACGCAGTATTTT,once,17,TRBJ2-3,NA,TRBV28
CASRPGLPYTGELFF,TGTGCCAGCAGACCGGGACTACCTTACACCGGGGAGCTGTTTTTT,NA,15,TRBJ2-2,TRBD2,TRBV2
CASRPSGMNYEQYF,TGTGCCAGCAGGCCTAGCGGGATGAACTACGAGCAGTACTTC,NA,14,TRBJ2-7,TRBD2,TRBV28
CASSLNLAGTVQFF,TGTGCCAGCAGCTTGAACCTAGCGGGAACCGTGCAGTTCTTC,NA,14,TRBJ2-1,TRBD2,TRBV5-6
CASRPSLRAYSGNTIYF,TGTGCCAGCAGACCATCCCTCAGGGCGTACTCTGGAAACACCATATATTTT,NA,17,TRBJ1-3,NA,TRBV5-6
CAILKELAGEGYEQYF,TGTGCCATCTTAAAGGAACTAGCGGGAGAGGGTTACGAGCAGTACTTC,NA,16,TRBJ2-7,TRBD2,TRBV6-4
CASSQAADRGNEKLFF,TGCGCCAGCAGCCAAGCAGCGGACAGGGGAAATGAAAAACTGTTTTTT,few,16,TRBJ1-4,TRBD1,TRBV4-3
CASSRDFRRENEQYF,TGTGCCAGCAGCCGCGATTTCCGGCGGGAAAACGAGCAGTACTTC,NA,15,TRBJ2-7,NA,TRBV14
CASSFAAGVHEQYF,TGTGCCAGCAGTTTCGCAGCGGGAGTCCACGAGCAGTACTTC,once,14,TRBJ2-7,TRBD2,TRBV27
CASRRKREQENNEQFF,TGTGCCAGCAGACGTAAGCGGGAACAGGAAAACAATGAGCAGTTCTTC,NA,16,TRBJ2-1,TRBD2,TRBV7-2
CASSYSLAGANEQFF,TGTGCCAGCAGTTACTCGCTAGCGGGCGCCAATGAGCAGTTCTTC,few,15,TRBJ2-1,TRBD2,TRBV6-2/TRBV6-3
CASSSRGDLLHNEQFF,TGTGCCAGCAGCTCCCGAGGAGATCTTTTGCACAATGAGCAGTTCTTC,once,16,TRBJ2-1,NA,TRBV7-2
CASSEAFGTVSYEQYF,TGTGCCAGCAGTGAAGCATTCGGGACAGTCTCCTACGAGCAGTACTTC,NA,16,TRBJ2-7,TRBD1,TRBV6-1
CASSQIDRRGYTF,TGTGCCAGCAGTCAAATCGACAGACGCGGCTACACCTTC,NA,13,TRBJ1-2,NA,TRBV28
CASSSTGDEQYF,TGTGCCAGCAGCTCGACAGGGGATGAGCAGTACTTC,once,12,TRBJ2-7,TRBD1,TRBV7-3
CASSHGGRTSGSSYNEQFF,TGTGCCAGCAGCCACGGGGGGCGGACTAGCGGGAGCTCCTACAATGAGCAGTTCTTC,NA,19,TRBJ2-1,TRBD2,TRBV7-8
CASSLEGAGVYEQYF,TGCGCCAGCAGCTTGGAAGGGGCAGGCGTTTACGAGCAGTACTTC,NA,15,TRBJ2-7,NA,TRBV5-1
CATSRDPRGGYGYTF,TGTGCCACCAGCAGAGATCCTAGGGGTGGCTATGGCTACACCTTC,NA,15,TRBJ1-2,NA,TRBV15
CASRPTLWMGTSQLGKNIQYF,TGTGCCAGCAGACCCACATTATGGATGGGGACAAGTCAGTTAGGAAAAAACATTCAGTACTTC,NA,21,TRBJ2-4,NA,TRBV28
CAISYTGERTEAFF,TGTGCCATCAGCTATACAGGGGAGAGGACTGAAGCTTTCTTT,once,14,TRBJ1-1,TRBD1,TRBV10-3
CASSSLRTGRVGEQYF,TGTGCCAGCAGTTCCCTTCGGACAGGGCGCGTGGGCGAGCAGTACTTC,NA,16,TRBJ2-7,TRBD1,TRBV28
CASSSNIQETQYF,TGTGCCAGCAGTTCTAATATCCAAGAGACCCAGTACTTC,NA,13,TRBJ2-5,NA,TRBV7-9
CASSPQTGLRPQHF,TGTGCCAGCAGTCCGCAGACAGGGTTACGGCCCCAGCATTTT,NA,14,TRBJ1-5,TRBD1,TRBV28
CASSTRTSGLETQYF,TGTGCCAGTAGTACGAGGACTAGCGGGTTGGAGACCCAGTACTTC,NA,15,TRBJ2-5,TRBD2,TRBV19
CASSLEAGNEQFF,TGTGCCAGCAGCTTAGAGGCAGGGAATGAGCAGTTCTTC,NA,13,TRBJ2-1,NA,TRBV7-9
CASSLWQGRNGYTF,TGTGCCAGCAGTTTATGGCAGGGTAGGAATGGCTACACCTTC,NA,14,TRBJ1-2,NA,TRBV28